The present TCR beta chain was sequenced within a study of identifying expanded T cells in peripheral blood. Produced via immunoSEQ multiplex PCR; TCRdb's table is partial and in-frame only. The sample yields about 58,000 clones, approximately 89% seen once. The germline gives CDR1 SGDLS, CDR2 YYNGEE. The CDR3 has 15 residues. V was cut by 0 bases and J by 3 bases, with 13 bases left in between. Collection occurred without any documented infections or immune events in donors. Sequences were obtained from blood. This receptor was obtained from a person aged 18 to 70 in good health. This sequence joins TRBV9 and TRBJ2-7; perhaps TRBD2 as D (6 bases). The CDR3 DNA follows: TGTGCCAGCAGCGTAGCGGCGGGGCCATACTACGAGCAGTACTTC. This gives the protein CASSVAAGPYYEQYF.